Following are 21 T cell receptor beta chains from one sample sequenced in a study of CD8 T cells in ankylosing spondylitis. TCRdb fed the 5' RACE reads into MiXCR, producing one record per CDR3 protein. The sample holds 84,000 or so distinct CDR3 sequences; around 30% are singletons and the top ten take roughly 59%. The sample consisted of blood, either unsorted or a sorted T cell fraction (not recorded which). Receptors originate from a male donor with ankylosing spondylitis or in good health (not recorded which).

The chain has TRBV18 and TRBJ1-6, with 8 bases identical to TRBD1. The V gene end was trimmed by 3 bases and the J gene end by 10 bases; junction bases not matched to a gene: 8. This CDR3 is 15 amino acids long. The germline CDR1 and CDR2 sequences are KGHSH and LQKENI. The CDR3 loop reads CASSPMDRVPSPLHF. For the CDR3, the DNA is TGTGCCAGCTCACCGATGGACAGGGTCCCCTCACCCCTCCACTTT.

This clonotype has only a few counts. The rearrangement links TRBV25-1 to TRBJ2-5; a weak D match, TRBD1 (6 bases). Trimming removed 6 bases from V and 5 bases from J, with 19 bases in between. Germline CDR1 MGHDK, CDR2 SYGVNS. There are 15 residues in the CDR3. In DNA, the CDR3 is TGTGCCAGCAGCCCCCTAGTGACAGGTGGGGAGACCCAGTACTTC. Amino acid sequence: CASSPLVTGGETQYF.

This clonotype turned up a few times. The DNA of the CDR3 is TGCGCCAGCACCATGACAGGGGGGAACTACGAGCAGTACTTC. The encoded protein is CASTMTGGNYEQYF. The chain links TRBV5-1 to TRBJ2-7; 9 bases are shared with TRBD1. The CDR3 is 14 amino acids. V dropped 6 bases and J dropped 3; count of bases not matched to a gene: 7. Germline CDR1 SGHRS, CDR2 YFSETQ. The whole variable domain, filled in from reference TRBV5-1 and TRBJ2-7, reads KAGVTQTPRYLIKTRGQQVTLSCSPISGHRSVSWYQQTPGQGLQFLFEYFSETQRNKGNFPGRFSGRQFSNSRSEMNVSTLELGDSALYLCASTMTGGNYEQYFGPGTRLTVT.

Regarding this clonotype: Sequence at one end of the junction differs from germline and may be a read error. The J gene is TRBJ2-1, the V gene TRBV20-1; no definite D call. The CDR3 spans 12 residues. In germline, CDR1 is DFQATT, CDR2 SNEGSKA (reference sequence). The CDR3 reads CSASNQYNDQFF. In DNA, the CDR3 is TGCAGTGCTAGTAACCAGTACAATGATCAGTTCTTC.

The chain has TRBV20-1 and TRBJ2-7; D is perhaps TRBD2 (5 bases). This CDR3 contains 14 residues. The germline V and J ends were trimmed by 6 bases and 7 bases, with 22 bases remaining between them. CDR1 DFQATT and CDR2 SNEGSKA come from the germline V gene (reference sequence). The CDR3 DNA reads as TGCAGTGCCCCAGGCCCCAGGAGTGAGGGAGAGCAGTACGTC. Translating gives CSAPGPRSEGEQYV.

This clonotype has a handful of counts. This chain connects TRBV5-5 to TRBJ2-2, with a weak D call TRBD1 (5 bases). The V and J ends lost 1 base and 1 base respectively, with 11 bases between them. The CDR3 spans 16 residues. The germline gives CDR1 SGHKS, CDR2 YYEKEE (reference sequence). The CDR3 DNA follows: TGTGCCAGCAGCTTGCCCCTAGGGGAGAACACCGGGGAGCTGTTTTTT. Residues: CASSLPLGENTGELFF. Combining the CDR3 with reference TRBV5-5 and TRBJ2-2 gives the whole variable domain DAGVTQSPTHLIKTRGQQVTLRCSPISGHKSVSWYQQVLGQGPQFIFQYYEKEERGRGNFPDRFSARQFPNYSSELNVNALLLGDSALYLCASSLPLGENTGELFFGEGSRLTVL.

This clonotype was picked up a small number of times. The gene calls are TRBV6-2 or TRBV6-3 and TRBJ1-1; TRBD1 is a possible D gene (6 bases). This CDR3 has 15 amino acids. Trimming removed 5 bases at V and 1 base at J, with 14 bases between. Germline loops: CDR1 MNHEY, CDR2 SVGEGT. The CDR3 bases are TGTGCCAGCAGTAGCAGGGGATCCCCGAACACTGAAGCTTTCTTT. Amino acids: CASSSRGSPNTEAFF.

Here the CDR3 reads CASSFSLADTQYF. The CDR3 DNA is TGTGCCAGCAGCTTTTCTCTCGCAGATACGCAGTATTTT. The chain recombines TRBV7-9 with TRBJ2-3; D remains unclear. The CDR3 runs 13 residues. CDR1 and CDR2 (germline): SEHNR, FQNEAQ (reference sequence). The V and J ends lost 3 bases and 4 bases respectively, with 8 bases between them.

The chain couples TRBV6-5 to TRBJ1-4; 7 bases agree with TRBD1. V dropped 2 bases and J dropped 3; count of bases not matched to a gene: 6. CDR1 and CDR2 (germline): MNHEY, SVGAGI. The CDR3 is 16 residues long. CDR3 loop: CASSYGQARSNEKLFF. The CDR3 coding sequence is TGTGCCAGCAGTTACGGACAGGCTAGGTCTAATGAAAAACTGTTTTTT.

Worth noting for this clonotype: With a much larger clone just one base away, this may be a read error. The V gene is TRBV5-1, the J gene TRBJ2-5; D gene unclear. This CDR3 is 13 amino acids long. Trimming cost V 1 base and J 5 bases, with 9 bases left between them. Per the germline V gene, CDR1 is SGHRS and CDR2 is YFSETQ. CDR3 coding DNA: TGCGCCAGCAGCTTGCCTGAGGACGAGACCCAGTACTTC. This translates into CASSLPEDETQYF.

This sequence joins TRBV5-5 and TRBJ1-5; D is possibly TRBD1 (6 bases). The CDR3 has 15 amino acids. Germline V gene data show CDR1 as SGHKS and CDR2 as YYEKEE (reference sequence). V was cut by 2 bases and J by 7 bases, with 16 bases left in between. In DNA, the CDR3 is TGTGCCAGCAGCTTTTCCGGGGGCTCCGGGCAGCCCCAGCATTTT. Amino acid sequence: CASSFSGGSGQPQHF.

Here the CDR3 DNA reads TGCGCCAGCAGCCAAGTAATTTCAGGGGGCGCAACCTACGAGCAGTACTTC. Residues: CASSQVISGGATYEQYF. The chain combines TRBV4-1 with TRBJ2-7; the match to TRBD1 covers 8 bases. The CDR3 runs 17 residues. Germline CDR1 MGHRA, CDR2 YSYEKL. V shed 1 base and J 2 bases; nucleotides not matched to a gene: 10.

The gene calls are TRBV20-1 and TRBJ2-2, with TRBD2 identical over 11 bases. Germline CDR1 reads DFQATT; CDR2 reads SNEGSKA (reference sequence). The CDR3 runs 15 residues. After removal of 0 bases from V and 4 bases from J, the junction contained 1 base not matched to a gene. This chain's CDR3 is CSARDSGRGTGELFF. The DNA for the CDR3 is TGCAGTGCTAGAGATAGCGGGAGGGGCACCGGGGAGCTGTTTTTT.

This clonotype has at least ten counts. The CDR3 DNA follows: TGTGCCAGCAGTCTCCGGGCGAAGGGGACTGAAGCTTTCTTT. Translated: CASSLRAKGTEAFF. The V call is TRBV12-3 or TRBV12-4, the J call TRBJ1-1; perhaps TRBD1 as D (5 bases). V gave up 5 bases and J gave up 5 bases, with 15 bases separating them. The CDR3 runs to 14 residues.

This clonotype has more than one count but fewer than ten. V usage is TRBV7-8 and J usage is TRBJ2-7; D is ambiguous. From germline, CDR1 is SGHVS and CDR2 FQNEAQ. The CDR3 length is 14 residues. The V end was cut by 1 base, the J end by 9 bases, with 16 bases between. The CDR3, as DNA: TGTGCCAGCAGCTTAGATTCGCCGGTTGGCCGGCAGTACTTC. This sequence encodes CASSLDSPVGRQYF. The full variable domain, in which reference TRBV7-8 and TRBJ2-7 provide the parts outside the CDR3, is GAGVSQSPRYKVAKRGQDVALRCDPISGHVSLFWYQQALGQGPEFLTYFQNEAQLDKSGLPSDRFFAERPEGSVSTLKIQRTQQEDSAVYLCASSLDSPVGRQYFGPGTRLTVT.

This clonotype was observed a few times. The chain uses TRBV10-3 and TRBJ2-3, with TRBD2 identical over 9 bases. In germline, CDR1 is ENHRY, CDR2 SYGVKD. V gave up 4 bases and J gave up 2 bases; unmatched junction bases: 7. The CDR3 sequence is 16 residues long. CDR3 loop: CAISVSGGLNTDTQYF. CDR3 DNA: TGTGCCATCAGTGTTAGCGGGGGACTTAACACAGATACGCAGTATTTT.

This clonotype has more than one count but fewer than ten. This chain links TRBV18 with TRBJ2-1; either TRBD1 or TRBD2 may fit D (6 bases each). Trimming pared 3 bases from V and 7 bases from J, leaving 13 bases between. The germline gives CDR1 KGHSH, CDR2 LQKENI. The CDR3 loop spans 14 amino acids. The CDR3 sequence is CASSPLGGKNEQFF. The CDR3 nucleotides read TGTGCCAGCTCACCTTTGGGGGGCAAGAATGAGCAGTTCTTC.

This clonotype was counted at least ten times. CDR3 sequence reads: CSAPEGQNIQYF. Here the CDR3 DNA reads TGCAGTGCCCCCGAGGGCCAAAACATTCAGTACTTC. The V and J genes are TRBV20-1 and TRBJ2-4; a weak D match, TRBD2 (5 bases). V was clipped by 6 bases and J by 5 bases, with 11 bases between them. The length of the CDR3 is 12 residues. CDR1 is DFQATT and CDR2 is SNEGSKA in the germline V gene (reference sequence).

The chain links TRBV10-3 to TRBJ1-5; D not certain. This CDR3 has 12 amino acids. V was cut by 4 bases and J by 1 base, with 2 bases left in between. CDR1 is ENHRY, CDR2 SYGVKD, per germline. The CDR3 region is CAISGSNQPQHF. The CDR3, as DNA: TGTGCCATCAGTGGCAGCAATCAGCCCCAGCATTTT.

This clonotype was found a few times. This chain links TRBV20-1 with TRBJ2-5; D possibly corresponds to TRBD2 (6 bases). Trimming pared 5 bases from V and 1 base from J, leaving 11 bases between. Germline CDR1 DFQATT, CDR2 SNEGSKA (reference sequence). The CDR3 totals 13 residues. The CDR3 is CSAPGTFQETQYF. CDR3 sequence (DNA): TGCAGTGCTCCCGGGACTTTCCAAGAGACCCAGTACTTC.

The V call is TRBV5-1, the J call TRBJ2-3; TRBD2 is a possible D gene (5 bases). The CDR3 is made up of 15 amino acids. Deletions cut 0 bases from V and 2 bases from J, with 10 bases between. CDR1 and CDR2 (germline): SGHRS, YFSETQ. CDR3 DNA sequence: TGCGCCAGCAGCTTGGTTTTCGACTACACAGATACGCAGTATTTT. Its protein is CASSLVFDYTDTQYF.